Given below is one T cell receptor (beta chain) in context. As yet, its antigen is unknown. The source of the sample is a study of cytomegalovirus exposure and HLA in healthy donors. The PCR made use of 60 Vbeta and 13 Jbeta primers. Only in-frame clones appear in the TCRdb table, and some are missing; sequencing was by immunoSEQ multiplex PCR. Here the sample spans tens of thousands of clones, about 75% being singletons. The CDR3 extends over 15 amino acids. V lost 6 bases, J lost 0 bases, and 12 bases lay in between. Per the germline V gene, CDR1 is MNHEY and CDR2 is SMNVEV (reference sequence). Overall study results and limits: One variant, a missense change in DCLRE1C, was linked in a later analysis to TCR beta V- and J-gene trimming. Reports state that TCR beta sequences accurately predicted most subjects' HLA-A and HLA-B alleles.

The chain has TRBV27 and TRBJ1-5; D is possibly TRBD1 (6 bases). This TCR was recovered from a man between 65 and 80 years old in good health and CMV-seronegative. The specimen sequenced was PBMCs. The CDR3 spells CASSLDSNSNQPQHF. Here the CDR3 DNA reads TGTGCCAGCAGCCTGGACAGTAATAGCAATCAGCCCCAGCATTTT.